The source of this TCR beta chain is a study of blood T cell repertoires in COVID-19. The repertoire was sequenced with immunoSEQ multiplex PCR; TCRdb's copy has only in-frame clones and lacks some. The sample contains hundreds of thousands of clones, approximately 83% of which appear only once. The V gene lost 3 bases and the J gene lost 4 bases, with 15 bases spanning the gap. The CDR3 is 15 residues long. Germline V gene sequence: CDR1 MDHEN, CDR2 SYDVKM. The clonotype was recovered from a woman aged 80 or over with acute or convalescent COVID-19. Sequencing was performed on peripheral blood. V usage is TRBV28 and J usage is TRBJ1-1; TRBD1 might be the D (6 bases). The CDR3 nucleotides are TGTGCCAGCAGTTTGCTTGAGGGGGGGTTCACTGAAGCTTTCTTT. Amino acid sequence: CASSLLEGGFTEAFF.